These 27 T cell receptor beta chains were all obtained from the same sample, sequenced in a study of blood T cell repertoires in COVID-19 (dated by TCRdb to about 2020). Library generation was performed with the immunoSEQ multiplex PCR assay. The table comes from immuneACCESS by way of TCRdb, which keeps in-frame sequences with V and J called. Part of the clones is missing from these tables; in studies checked, under half for an unresolved V gene and the rest for unknown reasons. This sample comprises approximately 200,000 clones, about 90% of them detected only once. The ten largest clones represent under 4.5% of the sample. Sequenced material: PBMCs or T cells enriched from blood (not recorded which). The receptors come from a woman aged 25 to 39 who had been exposed to COVID-19.

The chain uses TRBV29-1 and TRBJ2-1, with 9 positions matching TRBD2. J lost 4 bases, V lost 6 bases, and 1 base had no gene match. The CDR3 has 12 residues. From germline, CDR1 is SQVTM and CDR2 ANQGSEA. The chain's CDR3 is CSVTSGYNEQFF. The CDR3 DNA reads TGCAGCGTGACTAGCGGATACAATGAGCAGTTCTTC.

This chain uses TRBV7-9 with TRBJ1-4; the D gene is possibly TRBD1 (6 bases). The length of the CDR3 is 15 residues. Trimming took 0 bases from V and 3 from J, leaving 8 bases between them. Germline V CDR1 and CDR2: SEHNR, FQNEAQ (reference sequence). Here the CDR3 reads CASSLAGGSNEKLFF. The DNA of the CDR3 is TGTGCCAGCAGCTTAGCAGGGGGTTCTAATGAAAAACTGTTTTTT.

The CDR3 loop reads CASSPGSSGVLYEQYF. CDR3 coding DNA: TGCGCCAGCAGCCCCGGGTCTTCAGGGGTACTTTACGAGCAGTACTTC. V usage is TRBV5-1 and J usage is TRBJ2-7; maybe TRBD1 (6 bases). Trimming left V 4 bases short and J 4 bases short, with 21 bases between. The CDR3 has 16 residues. Germline V CDR1 and CDR2: SGHRS, YFSETQ.

The V and J genes are TRBV18 and TRBJ1-2; 7 bases fit TRBD1. This CDR3 has 14 residues. The junction had 11 bases not matched to a gene; V was cut back by 6 bases and J by 7 bases. Germline-derived CDR1 and CDR2 are KGHSH and LQKENI. This CDR3 is CASSYEKRQGGYTF. CDR3 coding DNA: TGTGCCAGCTCGTACGAAAAAAGACAGGGTGGCTACACCTTC.

The V call is TRBV30, the J call TRBJ1-5; D gene unclear. Germline values: CDR1 GTSNPN, CDR2 SVGIG (reference sequence). V was shortened by 0 bases and J by 7 bases, with 16 bases between the two germline ends. The CDR3 loop spans 15 amino acids. The CDR3 DNA follows: TGTGCCTGGAGTGTTAGATTTAATAGGGAGCAGCCCCAGCATTTT. The encoded protein is CAWSVRFNREQPQHF.

The genes are TRBV4-1 and TRBJ2-7, with a tentative D call TRBD1 (7 bases). The CDR3 spans 18 residues. Trimming shortened V by 0 bases and J by 2 bases, and 20 bases separated the two germline ends. The V gene's germline CDR1 is MGHRA and CDR2 YSYEKL. CDR3 residues: CASSQDRKGAGQTYEQYF. The CDR3 nucleotides are TGCGCCAGCAGCCAAGATCGTAAGGGGGCGGGACAGACCTACGAGCAGTACTTC.

The chain uses TRBV25-1 and TRBJ1-2; 8 bases are shared with TRBD1. Germline CDR1 is MGHDK and CDR2 is SYGVNS. This CDR3 has 15 amino acids. V lost 3 bases to trimming and J lost 4 bases; unmatched junction nucleotides: 7. The CDR3 loop is CASSDTGGGSYGYTF. DNA of the CDR3: TGTGCCAGCAGTGACACAGGGGGAGGATCCTATGGCTACACCTTC.

CDR3 DNA sequence: TGTGCCAGCAGAGGGGGCAGGTACGAGCAGTACTTC. As protein: CASRGGRYEQYF. The V call is TRBV11-2, the J call TRBJ2-7; 7 nucleotides match TRBD1. The germline gives CDR1 SGHAT, CDR2 FQNNGV. J lost 4 bases, V lost 6 bases, and 3 bases had no gene match. This CDR3 has 12 amino acids.

This chain joins TRBV19 and TRBJ1-1, with 8 bases identical to TRBD1. The CDR3 sequence is 15 residues long. From germline, CDR1 is LNHDA and CDR2 SQIVND (reference sequence). The trim removed 7 bases at V and 4 bases at J, leaving 11 bases unmatched. The CDR3: CASNPITGGGTEAFF. In nucleotides, the CDR3 is TGTGCCAGTAACCCGATTACAGGGGGAGGCACTGAAGCTTTCTTT.

The rearrangement uses TRBV6-2 or TRBV6-3 and TRBJ2-5; maybe TRBD2 (6 bases). Deletions cut 5 bases from V and 4 bases from J, with 20 bases between. Germline CDR1 is MNHEY and CDR2 is SVGEGT. The CDR3 has 16 amino acids. The DNA for the CDR3 is TGTGCCAGCAGTCGGCTAGCGTCGGACTTTCGAGAGACCCAGTACTTC. Residues: CASSRLASDFRETQYF.

This chain connects TRBV9 to TRBJ2-2; D may be TRBD2 (6 bases). The CDR3 covers 14 residues. The germline CDR1 and CDR2 sequences are SGDLS and YYNGEE. V was cut by 4 bases and J by 5 bases, with 12 bases left in between. The CDR3: CASSSGLWTGELFF. The CDR3 nucleotides are TGTGCCAGCAGCTCGGGACTTTGGACCGGGGAGCTGTTTTTT.

This chain joins TRBV19 and TRBJ2-2; weak D call: TRBD1 (5 bases). The CDR3 has 16 residues. Trimming removed 0 bases from V and 4 bases from J, with 12 bases in between. Germline V lookup: CDR1 LNHDA, CDR2 SQIVND (reference sequence). CDR3 region: CASSIDPRTITGELFF. In DNA, the CDR3 is TGTGCCAGTAGTATAGATCCCCGGACAATCACCGGGGAGCTGTTTTTT. The full variable domain, with the rest looked up from reference TRBV19 and TRBJ2-2, is DGGITQSPKYLFRKEGQNVTLSCEQNLNHDAMYWYRQDPGQGLRLIYYSQIVNDFQKGDIAEGYSVSREKKESFPLTVTSAQKNPTAFYLCASSIDPRTITGELFFGEGSRLTVL.

The chain is built from TRBV29-1 and TRBJ2-5, with a weak D call TRBD1 (5 bases). The germline V and J ends were trimmed by 3 bases and 3 bases, with 5 bases remaining between them. Germline V gene lookup returns CDR1 SQVTM and CDR2 ANQGSEA. The CDR3 is 11 residues long. The CDR3 DNA is TGCAGCGTTGACAGGGAAGAGACCCAGTACTTC. Translation gives CSVDREETQYF.

The rearrangement joins TRBV12-5 to TRBJ1-1; 7 bases are shared with TRBD1. The V gene end was trimmed by 0 bases and the J gene end by 1 base; junction bases not matched to a gene: 20. CDR3 length: 21 residues. Germline-derived CDR1 and CDR2 are LGHNT and FRNRAP. The CDR3 bases are TGTGCTAGTGGTTTGGTATTATCGGACAGGCCCTCAGACCGGGGGAACACTGAAGCTTTCTTT. Its translation is CASGLVLSDRPSDRGNTEAFF. The full variable domain, with the rest looked up from reference TRBV12-5 and TRBJ1-1, is DARVTQTPRHKVTEMGQEVTMRCQPILGHNTVFWYRQTMMQGLELLAYFRNRAPLDDSGMPKDRFSAEMPDATLATLKIQPSEPRDSAVYFCASGLVLSDRPSDRGNTEAFFGQGTRLTVV.

The V call is TRBV5-4, the J call TRBJ1-1; no definite D call. The CDR3 runs 14 residues. The germline gives CDR1 SGHNT, CDR2 YYREEE (reference sequence). Trimming stripped 3 bases from V and 4 bases from J, with 13 bases between. CDR3 region: CASSWEGVGTEAFF. CDR3 bases: TGTGCCAGCAGCTGGGAGGGAGTAGGCACTGAAGCTTTCTTT. Together with reference TRBV5-4 and TRBJ1-1, the CDR3 gives the full variable domain: ETGVTQSPTHLIKTRGQQVTLRCSSQSGHNTVSWYQQALGQGPQFIFQYYREEENGRGNFPPRFSGLQFPNYSSELNVNALELDDSALYLCASSWEGVGTEAFFGQGTRLTVV.

This chain connects TRBV7-2 to TRBJ1-2; 9 bases fit TRBD1. Germline V gene lookup returns CDR1 SGHTA and CDR2 FQGNSA. After removal of 2 bases from V and 8 bases from J, the junction contained 12 bases not matched to a gene. The CDR3 totals 16 residues. The CDR3, as DNA: TGTGCCAGCAGCTTATCCTCGGGACAGGGCTTAAACGGCTACACCTTC. Translating gives CASSLSSGQGLNGYTF.

This clone was found once. The genes are TRBV7-9 and TRBJ1-1, with 10 bases identical to TRBD1. CDR3 size: 15 residues. The V segment lost 2 bases and the J segment 10 bases; nucleotides outside the gene matches: 10. Germline CDR1 reads SEHNR; CDR2 reads FQNEAQ (reference sequence). The CDR3 loop reads CASSLSGTGASIAFF. The CDR3 bases are TGTGCCAGCAGCTTATCCGGGACAGGGGCGTCTATAGCTTTCTTT.

The chain has TRBV6-5 and TRBJ1-5, with D possibly matching TRBD1 (5 bases). Germline CDR1 and CDR2: MNHEY and SVGAGI. Trimming took off 6 bases at V and 4 bases at J, with 16 bases between the two ends. The CDR3 covers 15 residues. CDR3 bases: TGTGCCAGCAGACGCGGGACCTGGGAAAATCAGCCCCAGCATTTT. This codes for CASRRGTWENQPQHF.

The chain couples TRBV6-5 to TRBJ1-2; 7 bases agree with TRBD1. The germline V gene encodes CDR1 MNHEY and CDR2 SVGAGI. The CDR3 contains 16 residues. J gave up 4 bases and V 2 bases, and 10 bases lay outside the gene matches. CDR3 protein: CASSYKRTGPPYGYTF. CDR3 in DNA: TGTGCCAGCAGTTACAAACGGACAGGCCCTCCCTATGGCTACACCTTC.

The chain uses TRBV5-8 and TRBJ1-2, with no clear D. V was pared by 0 bases and J by 6 bases, with 9 bases between. This CDR3 region has 13 residues. Germline CDR1 reads SGHTS; CDR2 reads YDEGEE. This CDR3 reads CASSLVEGNGYTF. CDR3 nucleotide sequence: TGTGCCAGCAGCTTGGTGGAGGGTAATGGCTACACCTTC. The full variable domain, completed using reference TRBV5-8 and TRBJ1-2, is EAGVTQSPTHLIKTRGQQATLRCSPISGHTSVYWYQQALGLGLQFLLWYDEGEERNRGNFPPRFSGRQFPNYSSELNVNALELEDSALYLCASSLVEGNGYTFGSGTRLTVV.

The V call is TRBV19, the J call TRBJ1-1; D is uncertain. The CDR3 has 14 residues. Germline CDR1 and CDR2: LNHDA and SQIVND (reference sequence). V lost 4 bases, J lost 0 bases, and 9 bases lay in between. This chain's CDR3 is CASSKADMNTEAFF. The CDR3 DNA sequence: TGTGCCAGTAGTAAGGCGGATATGAACACTGAAGCTTTCTTT.

V is TRBV4-1 and J is TRBJ1-1; D is undetermined. CDR3 length: 16 residues. Trimming removed 1 base at V and 1 base at J, with 13 bases between. CDR1 is MGHRA and CDR2 is YSYEKL in the germline V gene. This chain's CDR3 is CASSQAAWAPNTEAFF. The CDR3 DNA reads TGCGCCAGCAGCCAAGCGGCTTGGGCCCCGAACACTGAAGCTTTCTTT.

The chain combines TRBV5-6 with TRBJ2-5; TRBD2 might be the D (6 bases). CDR1 and CDR2 (germline): SGHDT, YYEEEE. The CDR3 is 14 residues long. V lost 0 bases to trimming and J lost 3 bases, with 9 bases between them. The CDR3 coding sequence is TGTGCCAGCAGCTTGGAGCAGCGGGAAGAGACCCAGTACTTC. Protein sequence: CASSLEQREETQYF.

CDR3 sequence reads: CASRGGGGRSNQPQHF. CDR3 DNA: TGTGCCAGCAGAGGAGGAGGGGGCCGGAGCAATCAGCCCCAGCATTTT. The rearrangement uses TRBV2 and TRBJ1-5, with 7 bases aligning to TRBD1. Looked up from germline, CDR1 is SNHLY and CDR2 is FYNNEI. After removal of 6 bases from V and 1 base from J, the junction contained 9 bases not matched to a gene. This CDR3 region has 16 residues.

The CDR3 sequence: CASSSPGLADEQFF. The CDR3 DNA follows: TGTGCCAGCAGCTCCCCGGGACTAGCGGATGAGCAGTTCTTC. The V and J genes are TRBV7-9 and TRBJ2-1; 11 positions agree with TRBD2. CDR3 length: 14 amino acids. J was trimmed by 8 bases and V by 4 bases; bases with no gene match: 4. Germline V lookup: CDR1 SEHNR, CDR2 FQNEAQ (reference sequence).

This clone has just a few counts. The rearrangement links TRBV19 to TRBJ2-7; 7 nucleotides line up with TRBD1. Germline trimming cut 6 bases from V and 1 base from J; bases unmatched to any gene: 9. The CDR3 is 15 residues long. The germline V gene encodes CDR1 LNHDA and CDR2 SQIVND (reference sequence). CDR3 sequence reads: CASSPFNRGSYEQYF. The CDR3 nucleotides are TGTGCCAGTAGCCCGTTCAACAGGGGTTCCTACGAGCAGTACTTC.

The chain uses TRBV7-9 and TRBJ2-7; D gene unclear. Trimming took 3 bases from V and 4 from J, leaving 16 bases between them. CDR3 length equals 15 residues. Germline V lookup: CDR1 SEHNR, CDR2 FQNEAQ (reference sequence). CDR3: CASSFAPPRRYEQYF. The CDR3, as DNA: TGTGCCAGCAGCTTCGCTCCCCCGAGGCGGTACGAGCAGTACTTC.